The rows below give T cell receptor beta chains drawn from one sample of a study of early stage breast cancer tumors. Clones were read by immunoSEQ multiplex PCR, and TCRdb kept only the in-frame ones, dropping some. The sample holds 44,000 or so clones, 83% seen once. The sequencing sample was made of blood. The source is a person aged 50-59 years with breast cancer. Each CDR3 is given with its conserved first and last residue. Fields, in order: clone size, J gene, V gene, D gene, CDR3 DNA, CDR3 protein. The D gene is left open where the match is weak. The size field is filled for only some rows; it gives once, few, many or a size class.

-,TRBJ1-5,TRBV6-1,-,TGTGCCAGCAGTGATTGGACATCGGGTCAGCCCCAGCATTTT,CASSDWTSGQPQHF
-,TRBJ2-3,TRBV28,-,TGTGCCAGCAGCACCCCCTCTGGAGATACGCAGTATTTT,CASSTPSGDTQYF
-,TRBJ2-2,TRBV7-2,TRBD1,TGTGCCAGCAGCTTAGACCAGGTCCGCGGGACAGGGGACACCGGGGAGCTGTTTTTT,CASSLDQVRGTGDTGELFF
-,TRBJ2-4,TRBV7-9,TRBD1,TGTGCCAGCAGCTCTCAGGGGGCTAAAAACATTCAGTACTTC,CASSSQGAKNIQYF
-,TRBJ2-4,TRBV19,-,TGTGCCACGAGGGCGAGGGGATCCATTCAGTACTTC,CATRARGSIQYF
-,TRBJ2-5,TRBV19,-,TGTGCCAGTAGTATAGTGGCAGGTGGCCTCGGGGAGACCCAGTACTTC,CASSIVAGGLGETQYF
-,TRBJ1-2,TRBV5-4,-,TGTGCCAGCAGCTCGGACGGGAACTTCTATGGCTACACCTTC,CASSSDGNFYGYTF
-,TRBJ2-1,TRBV5-5,TRBD2,TGTGCCAGCAGCTGGACTAGCGGGAGGTCCCCGTACAATGAGCAGTTCTTC,CASSWTSGRSPYNEQFF
-,TRBJ2-2,TRBV6-5,-,TGTGCCAGCAGACAGAGTACCGGGGAGCTGTTTTTT,CASRQSTGELFF
-,TRBJ1-2,TRBV30,-,TGTGCCTGGAGTGTATGGGAATCAGGCTACACCTTC,CAWSVWESGYTF
-,TRBJ1-1,TRBV7-9,-,TGTGCCAGCAGCTTAGAGGGCGACACTGAAGCTTTCTTT,CASSLEGDTEAFF
few,TRBJ2-7,TRBV5-6,-,TGTGCCAGCAGCTATCAGGGATACGAGCAGTACTTC,CASSYQGYEQYF
-,TRBJ1-1,TRBV19,-,TGTGCCAGTAGTATAGAGGGGAGGAACACTGAAGCTTTCTTT,CASSIEGRNTEAFF
-,TRBJ2-1,TRBV5-1,-,TGCGCCAGCAGCTTGTTGGGCAGGTCGCTCGGCAATGAGCAGTTCTTC,CASSLLGRSLGNEQFF
once,TRBJ2-7,TRBV7-9,TRBD2,TGTGCCAGCAGCTTTGGGGGAGGGGACGAGCAGTACTTC,CASSFGGGDEQYF
-,TRBJ1-1,TRBV19,-,TGTGCCAGTAACCAGGGGAGTATGAACACTGAAGCTTTCTTT,CASNQGSMNTEAFF
-,TRBJ2-5,TRBV27,TRBD2,TGTGCCAGCAGTTCCTCCAGAGTGGCGGGAGTTTTACCGGGGGAGACCCAGTACTTC,CASSSSRVAGVLPGETQYF
once,TRBJ2-7,TRBV4-3,-,TGCGCCAGCAGACGAACGTTGGGGCACTACGAGCAGTACTTC,CASRRTLGHYEQYF
-,TRBJ2-7,TRBV19,-,TGTGCCAGTAGTATTGACGGCAGGGCCTACGAGCAGTACTTC,CASSIDGRAYEQYF
few,TRBJ1-2,TRBV9,-,TGTGCCAGCAGCGTAGACAGTGTCTTAAACTATGGCTACACCTTC,CASSVDSVLNYGYTF
few,TRBJ1-6,TRBV15,-,TGTGCCACCAGCCACCGGACCGCCTTTCTCGTTGTTTCACCCCTCCACTTT,CATSHRTAFLVVSPLHF
-,TRBJ1-2,TRBV28,-,TGTGCCAGCAGTATGGGGAATTTGCTACTTTATGGCTACACCTTC,CASSMGNLLLYGYTF
-,TRBJ1-1,TRBV11-2,-,TGTGCCAGCAGCCCCAATGTGAACACTGAAGCTTTCTTT,CASSPNVNTEAFF
-,TRBJ1-1,TRBV12-5,-,TGTGCTAGTGGTTTGGTACGCCGGTCGAACACTGAAGCTTTCTTT,CASGLVRRSNTEAFF
-,TRBJ2-3,TRBV18,TRBD2,TGTGCCAGCTCGGGGACTAGCGGATCTAGCACAGATACGCAGTATTTT,CASSGTSGSSTDTQYF
-,TRBJ2-7,TRBV4-3,-,TGCGCCAGCAGTTTAGGACAATCCTACGAGCAGTACTTC,CASSLGQSYEQYF
-,TRBJ1-5,TRBV6-5,-,TGTGCCAGCAGTTACTCGATTAAGGGGAATCAGCCCCAGCATTTT,CASSYSIKGNQPQHF
-,TRBJ2-1,TRBV4-3,TRBD2,TGCGCCAGCAGCCAAGCTGCGGGAGAGTACAATGAGCAGTTCTTC,CASSQAAGEYNEQFF
-,TRBJ2-3,TRBV27,TRBD2,TGTGCCAGCAGTTTTAAGGCGGGAGGGCCAAATACGCAGTATTTT,CASSFKAGGPNTQYF
-,TRBJ2-2,TRBV7-3,-,TGTGCCAGCAGCCCCAGCGGGAACACCGGGGAGCTGTTTTTT,CASSPSGNTGELFF
-,TRBJ2-1,TRBV19,-,TGTGCCAGTAGTACCTCCTCCCGGGACTCCCCCTACAATGAGCAGTTCTTC,CASSTSSRDSPYNEQFF
-,TRBJ2-3,TRBV29-1,TRBD2,TGCAGCGGGGGGAGGGCCGCAGATACGCAGTATTTT,CSGGRAADTQYF
-,TRBJ1-1,TRBV11-2,TRBD1,TGTGCCAGCAGCCAGGGACAGGGGGCGTATGAAGCTTTCTTT,CASSQGQGAYEAFF
-,TRBJ2-2,TRBV27,-,TGTGCCAGCAGTCCCAGGGGATACAACACCGGGGAGCTGTTTTTT,CASSPRGYNTGELFF
-,TRBJ2-7,TRBV30,-,TGTGCCTGGAGCAGAGAGCACACCTACGAGCAGTACTTC,CAWSREHTYEQYF
-,TRBJ1-5,TRBV28,TRBD1,TGTGCCAGCAGTTACGACAGGGTGCCTCATAGCAATCAGCCCCAGCATTTT,CASSYDRVPHSNQPQHF
-,TRBJ1-4,TRBV6-1,-,TGTGCCAGCAGTGAATGGGGGGGTAATGAAAAACTGTTTTTT,CASSEWGGNEKLFF
-,TRBJ1-6,TRBV2,TRBD1,TGTGCCAGCAGTGAATCAGGGGGCGAGTATTCACCCCTCCACTTT,CASSESGGEYSPLHF
-,TRBJ1-2,TRBV7-2,TRBD1,TGTGCCAGCAGCTTGTCAGGACAGGGGGCGGCCGGCTACACCTTC,CASSLSGQGAAGYTF
-,TRBJ2-1,TRBV6-1,TRBD2,TGTGCCAGCAGTGCATACCCGGGACTACCTGACAATGAGCAGTTCTTC,CASSAYPGLPDNEQFF
-,TRBJ2-5,TRBV10-1,-,TGCGCCAGCAGTGAGGGTACAGCCCAAGAGACCCAGTACTTC,CASSEGTAQETQYF
-,TRBJ1-2,TRBV18,-,TGTGCCAGCTCGAATGGGGGCCTGTTGGGCTACACCTTC,CASSNGGLLGYTF
-,TRBJ2-5,TRBV15,TRBD2,TGTGCCACCAGCAGGAGCCTGAGCGGGACGCGGGAGACCCAGTACTTC,CATSRSLSGTRETQYF
-,TRBJ2-5,TRBV5-1,-,TGCGCCAGCAGCTTGGGACAGTTAGAAGAGACCCAGTACTTC,CASSLGQLEETQYF
once,TRBJ1-3,TRBV7-2,-,TGTGCCAGCAGCGTATATGGGGGGGGAAACACCATATATTTT,CASSVYGGGNTIYF
few,TRBJ2-5,TRBV5-8,TRBD1,TGTGCCAGCTTACGAGGGGCCCAGGGGGCTGGAGAGACCCAGTACTTC,CASLRGAQGAGETQYF
few,TRBJ1-4,TRBV5-6,-,TGTGCCAGCAGCCGGGGCAGCGGGAATGAAAAACTGTTTTTT,CASSRGSGNEKLFF
-,TRBJ1-4,TRBV27,-,TGTGCCAGCAGCTCATCCGGGACGACTAATGAAAAACTGTTTTTT,CASSSSGTTNEKLFF
-,TRBJ2-3,TRBV7-9,TRBD2,TGTGCCAGCAGCTTAGTGTCTAGCGGTACAGATACGCAGTATTTT,CASSLVSSGTDTQYF
-,TRBJ1-6,TRBV6-5,-,TGTGCCAGCAGTTTTCGGGGCTCTCAGAATTCACCCCTCCACTTT,CASSFRGSQNSPLHF
-,TRBJ2-2,TRBV6-1,TRBD1,TGTGCCAGCAGGGTACAGGGGGCGCAAACCGGGGAGCTGTTTTTT,CASRVQGAQTGELFF
-,TRBJ2-5,TRBV29-1,TRBD2,TGCAGCGTTGGCGCCAGGCCGGGCAGGGGGTATAGCGGGAGGGCCCATTTAGCTCAAGAGACCCAGTACTTC,CSVGARPGRGYSGRAHLAQETQYF
-,TRBJ2-7,TRBV5-1,-,TGCGCCAGCAGCCTTCGGACAGGGCGGGAGAGCTCCTACGAGCAGTACTTC,CASSLRTGRESSYEQYF
few,TRBJ1-4,TRBV7-8,TRBD1,TGTGCCAGCAGCTTCGGACAGGGTTTCGAAAAACTGTTTTTT,CASSFGQGFEKLFF
few,TRBJ2-2,TRBV7-3,-,TGTGCCAGCAGCCTACTAGTTAATGACGGGGAGCTGTTTTTT,CASSLLVNDGELFF
-,TRBJ2-7,TRBV18,-,TGTGCCAGCTCACCAAATGGTGGTTCCAAAGCCTACGAGCAGTACTTC,CASSPNGGSKAYEQYF
-,TRBJ1-5,TRBV6-5,-,TGTGCCAGCAGTTACCCACAGGCACATCAGCCCCAGCATTTT,CASSYPQAHQPQHF
-,TRBJ1-6,TRBV5-3,TRBD1,TGTGCCAGAAGCTTGAGTAGGGGGCAGGATAATTCACCCCTCCACTTT,CARSLSRGQDNSPLHF